This paragraph reports one T cell receptor beta chain. This sample stems from a study of immune evolution from preneoplasia to lung adenocarcinoma. This CDR3 is 15 amino acids long. Germline V gene data show CDR1 as SGHRS and CDR2 as YFSETQ. The V gene lost 3 bases and the J gene lost 0 bases, with 9 bases spanning the gap. Repertoires were generated with immunoSEQ multiplex PCR, while TCRdb's copy carries only in-frame clones and drops some. The sample consists of more than 10,000 clones, 76% of them appearing once. The origin of this receptor is a person in their sixties with lung adenocarcinoma. Some clones in this sample may be carry-over from other donors' samples. The chain is built from TRBV5-1 and TRBJ2-2; possibly TRBD1 for D (6 bases). Sequencing was done on a sample of FFPE normal lung tissue adjacent to the tumor. The CDR3 region is CASSSGQPNTGELFF. DNA for the CDR3: TGCGCCAGCAGCTCCGGACAGCCGAACACCGGGGAGCTGTTTTTT.